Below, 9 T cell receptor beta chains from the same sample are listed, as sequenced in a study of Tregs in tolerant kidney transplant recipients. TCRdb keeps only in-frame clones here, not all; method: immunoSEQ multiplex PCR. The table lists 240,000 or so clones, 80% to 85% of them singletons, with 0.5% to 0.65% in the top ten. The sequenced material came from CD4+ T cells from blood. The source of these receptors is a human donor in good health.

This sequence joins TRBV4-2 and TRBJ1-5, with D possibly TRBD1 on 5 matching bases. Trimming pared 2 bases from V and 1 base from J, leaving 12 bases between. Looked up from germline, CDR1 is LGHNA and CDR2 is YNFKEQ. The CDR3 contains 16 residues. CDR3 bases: TGTGCCAGCAGCCAACAGGGAGGTAGGAGCAATCAGCCCCAGCATTTT. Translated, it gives CASSQQGGRSNQPQHF.

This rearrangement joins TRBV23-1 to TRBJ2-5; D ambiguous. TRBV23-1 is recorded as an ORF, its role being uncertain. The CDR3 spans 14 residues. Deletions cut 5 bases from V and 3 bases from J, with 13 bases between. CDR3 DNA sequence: TGCGCCAGCAGTGATCCGTCAGGAGAAGAGACCCAGTACTTC. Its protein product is CASSDPSGEETQYF.

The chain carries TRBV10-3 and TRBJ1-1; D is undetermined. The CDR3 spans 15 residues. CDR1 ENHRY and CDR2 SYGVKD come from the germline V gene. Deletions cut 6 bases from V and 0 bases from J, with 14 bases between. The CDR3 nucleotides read TGTGCCATCAGCGAATCACAAGACCTGAACACTGAAGCTTTCTTT. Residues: CAISESQDLNTEAFF.

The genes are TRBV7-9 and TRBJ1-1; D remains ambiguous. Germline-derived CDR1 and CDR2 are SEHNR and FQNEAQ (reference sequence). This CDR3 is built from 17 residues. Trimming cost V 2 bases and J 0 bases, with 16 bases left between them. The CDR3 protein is CASSLKASEAMNTEAFF. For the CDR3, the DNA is TGTGCCAGCAGCTTAAAGGCGTCGGAAGCCATGAACACTGAAGCTTTCTTT.

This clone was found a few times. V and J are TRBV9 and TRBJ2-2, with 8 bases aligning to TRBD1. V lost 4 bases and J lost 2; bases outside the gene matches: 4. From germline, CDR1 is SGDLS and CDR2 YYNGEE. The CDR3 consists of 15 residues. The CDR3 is CASSLGQGNTGELFF. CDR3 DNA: TGTGCCAGCAGCCTTGGACAGGGAAACACCGGGGAGCTGTTTTTT.

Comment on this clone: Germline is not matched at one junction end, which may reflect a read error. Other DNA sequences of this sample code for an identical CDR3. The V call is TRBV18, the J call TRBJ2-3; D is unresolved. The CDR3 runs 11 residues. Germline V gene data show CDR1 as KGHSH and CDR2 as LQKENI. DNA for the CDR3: TGTGCTAGCTCACGGAGCGATACGCAGTATTTT. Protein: CASSRSDTQYF.

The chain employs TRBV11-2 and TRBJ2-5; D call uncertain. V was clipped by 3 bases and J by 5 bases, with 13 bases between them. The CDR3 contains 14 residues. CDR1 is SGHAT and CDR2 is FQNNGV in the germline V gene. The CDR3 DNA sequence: TGTGCCAGCAGCTTTATATCCGAACCGGAGACCCAGTACTTC. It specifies CASSFISEPETQYF.

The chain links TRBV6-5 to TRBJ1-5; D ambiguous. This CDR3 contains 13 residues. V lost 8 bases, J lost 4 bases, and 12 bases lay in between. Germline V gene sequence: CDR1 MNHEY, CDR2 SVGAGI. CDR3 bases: TGTGCCAGCTCCCGTAATCGGAATCAGCCCCAGCATTTT. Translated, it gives CASSRNRNQPQHF.

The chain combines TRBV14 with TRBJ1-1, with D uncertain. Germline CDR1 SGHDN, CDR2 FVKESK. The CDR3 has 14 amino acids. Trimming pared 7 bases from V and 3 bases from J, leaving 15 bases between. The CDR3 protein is CASNPKPRDTEAFF. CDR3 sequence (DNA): TGTGCCAGCAACCCAAAACCAAGGGACACTGAAGCTTTCTTT.